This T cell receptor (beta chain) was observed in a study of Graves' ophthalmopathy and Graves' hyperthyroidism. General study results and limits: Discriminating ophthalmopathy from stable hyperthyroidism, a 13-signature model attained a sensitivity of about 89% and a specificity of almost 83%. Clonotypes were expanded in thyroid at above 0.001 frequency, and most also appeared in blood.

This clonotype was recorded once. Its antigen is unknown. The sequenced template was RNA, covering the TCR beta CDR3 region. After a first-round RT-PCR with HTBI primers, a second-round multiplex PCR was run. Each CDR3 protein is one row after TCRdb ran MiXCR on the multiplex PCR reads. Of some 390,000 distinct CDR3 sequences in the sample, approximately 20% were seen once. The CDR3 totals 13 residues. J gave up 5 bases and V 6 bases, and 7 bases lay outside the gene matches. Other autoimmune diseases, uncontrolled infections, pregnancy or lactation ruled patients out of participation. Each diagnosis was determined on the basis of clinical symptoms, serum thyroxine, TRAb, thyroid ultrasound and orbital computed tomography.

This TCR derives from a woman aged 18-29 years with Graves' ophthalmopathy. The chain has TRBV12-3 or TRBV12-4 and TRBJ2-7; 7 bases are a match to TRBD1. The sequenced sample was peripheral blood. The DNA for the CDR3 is TGTGCCAGCAGGCAGACAGGGCAGAACGAGCAGTACTTC. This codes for CASRQTGQNEQYF.